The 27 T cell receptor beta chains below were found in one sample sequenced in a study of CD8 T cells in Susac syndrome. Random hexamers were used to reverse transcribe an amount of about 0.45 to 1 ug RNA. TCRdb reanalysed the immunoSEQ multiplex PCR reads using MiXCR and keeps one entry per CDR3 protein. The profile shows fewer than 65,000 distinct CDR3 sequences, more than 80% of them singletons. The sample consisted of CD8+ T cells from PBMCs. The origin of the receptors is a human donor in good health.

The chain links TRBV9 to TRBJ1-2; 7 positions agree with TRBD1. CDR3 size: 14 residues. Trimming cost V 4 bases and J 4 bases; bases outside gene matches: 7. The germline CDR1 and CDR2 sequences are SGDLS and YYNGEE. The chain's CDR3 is CASSFQGDSYGYTF. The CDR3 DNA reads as TGTGCCAGCAGCTTCCAGGGGGACAGCTATGGCTACACCTTC.

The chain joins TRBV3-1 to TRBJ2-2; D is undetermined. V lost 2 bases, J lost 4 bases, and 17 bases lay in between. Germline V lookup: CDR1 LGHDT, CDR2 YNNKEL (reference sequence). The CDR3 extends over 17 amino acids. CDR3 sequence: CASSQRAVAPRTGELFF. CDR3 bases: TGTGCCAGCAGCCAAAGGGCGGTGGCCCCTCGCACCGGGGAGCTGTTTTTT.

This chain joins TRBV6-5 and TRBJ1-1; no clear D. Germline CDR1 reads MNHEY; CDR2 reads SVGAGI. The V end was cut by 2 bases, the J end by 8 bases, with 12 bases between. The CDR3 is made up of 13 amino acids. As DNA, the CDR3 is TGTGCCAGCAGTTACGGTGGAGGTCCCGAAGCTTTCTTT. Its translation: CASSYGGGPEAFF.

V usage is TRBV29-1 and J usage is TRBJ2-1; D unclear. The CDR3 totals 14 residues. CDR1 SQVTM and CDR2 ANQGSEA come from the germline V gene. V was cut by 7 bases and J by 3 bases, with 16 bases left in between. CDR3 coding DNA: TGCAGCGCCGGCAGAAGATTGGACTACAATGAGCAGTTCTTC. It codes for CSAGRRLDYNEQFF.

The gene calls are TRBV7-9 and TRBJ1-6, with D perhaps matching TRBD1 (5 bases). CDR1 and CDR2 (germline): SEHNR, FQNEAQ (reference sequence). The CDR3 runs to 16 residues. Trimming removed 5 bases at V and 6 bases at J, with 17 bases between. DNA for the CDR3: TGTGCCAGCAGCCTACTGGGAGACAGTGTTAATTCACCCCTCCACTTT. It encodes CASSLLGDSVNSPLHF.

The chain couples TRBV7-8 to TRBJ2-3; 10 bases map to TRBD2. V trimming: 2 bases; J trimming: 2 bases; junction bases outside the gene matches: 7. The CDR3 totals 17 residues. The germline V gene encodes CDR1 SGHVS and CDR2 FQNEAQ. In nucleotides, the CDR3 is TGTGCCAGCAGCTTAACTAGCGGGGAGTTCTCCACAGATACGCAGTATTTT. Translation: CASSLTSGEFSTDTQYF.

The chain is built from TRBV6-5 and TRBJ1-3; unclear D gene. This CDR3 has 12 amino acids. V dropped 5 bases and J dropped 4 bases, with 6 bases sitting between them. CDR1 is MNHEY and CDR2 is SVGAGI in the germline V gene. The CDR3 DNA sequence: TGTGCCAGCAGTGAGGGCGGAAACACCATATATTTT. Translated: CASSEGGNTIYF.

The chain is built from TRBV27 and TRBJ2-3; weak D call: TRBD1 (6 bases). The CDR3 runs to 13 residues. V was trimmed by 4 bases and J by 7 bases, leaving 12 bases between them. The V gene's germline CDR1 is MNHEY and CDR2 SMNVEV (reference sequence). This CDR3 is CASSYRQGNTQYF. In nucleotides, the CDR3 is TGTGCCAGCAGTTACCGCCAGGGGAATACGCAGTATTTT.

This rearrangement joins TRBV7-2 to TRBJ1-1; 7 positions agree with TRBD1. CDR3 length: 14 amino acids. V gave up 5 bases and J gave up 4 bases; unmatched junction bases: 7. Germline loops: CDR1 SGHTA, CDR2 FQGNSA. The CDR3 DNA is TGTGCCAGCAGCACATGGGACAGCTCCACTGAAGCTTTCTTT. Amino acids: CASSTWDSSTEAFF.

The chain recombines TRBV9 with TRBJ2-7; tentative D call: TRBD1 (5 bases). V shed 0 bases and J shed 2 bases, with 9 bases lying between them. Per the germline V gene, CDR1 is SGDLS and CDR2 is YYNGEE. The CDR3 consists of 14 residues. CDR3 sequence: CASSVGAGTYEQYF. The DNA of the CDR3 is TGTGCCAGCAGCGTAGGTGCAGGGACCTACGAGCAGTACTTC.

Here the CDR3 DNA reads TGTGCCAGCAGCCCTACGACGAGCTACGAGCAGTACTTC. This codes for CASSPTTSYEQYF. The rearrangement links TRBV7-9 to TRBJ2-7, with D unclear. The CDR3 has 13 residues. V was clipped by 5 bases and J by 3 bases, with 11 bases between them. The germline CDR1 and CDR2 sequences are SEHNR and FQNEAQ (reference sequence).

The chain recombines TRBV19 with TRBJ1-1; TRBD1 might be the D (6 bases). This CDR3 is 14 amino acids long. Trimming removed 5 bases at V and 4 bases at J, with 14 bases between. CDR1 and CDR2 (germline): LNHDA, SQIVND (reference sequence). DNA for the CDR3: TGTGCCAGTAGTGAGGACAGACTGCGCACTGAAGCTTTCTTT. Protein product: CASSEDRLRTEAFF. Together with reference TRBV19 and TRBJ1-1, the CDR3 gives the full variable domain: DGGITQSPKYLFRKEGQNVTLSCEQNLNHDAMYWYRQDPGQGLRLIYYSQIVNDFQKGDIAEGYSVSREKKESFPLTVTSAQKNPTAFYLCASSEDRLRTEAFFGQGTRLTVV.

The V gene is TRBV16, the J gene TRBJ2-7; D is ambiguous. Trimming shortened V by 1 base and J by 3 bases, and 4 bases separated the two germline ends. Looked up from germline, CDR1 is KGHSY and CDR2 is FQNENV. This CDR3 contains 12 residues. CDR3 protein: CASSQWVYEQYF. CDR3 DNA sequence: TGTGCCAGCAGCCAATGGGTCTACGAGCAGTACTTC.

The CDR3 DNA reads TGTGCCAGCAGTCCGGCGGGGACAGATGAAGCTTTCTTT. Amino acid sequence: CASSPAGTDEAFF. J is TRBJ1-1 and V is TRBV6-5; 7 bases match TRBD1. Trimming at V came to 5 bases and at J to 7 bases, leaving 7 bases not matched to a gene. In germline, CDR1 is MNHEY, CDR2 SVGAGI. CDR3 length: 13 residues.

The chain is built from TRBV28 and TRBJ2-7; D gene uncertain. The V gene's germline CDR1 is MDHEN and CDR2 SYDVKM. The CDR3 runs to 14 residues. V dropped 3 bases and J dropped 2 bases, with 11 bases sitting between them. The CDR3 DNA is TGTGCCAGCAGTTTGTCAGATACTGCCTACGAGCAGTACTTC. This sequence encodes CASSLSDTAYEQYF.

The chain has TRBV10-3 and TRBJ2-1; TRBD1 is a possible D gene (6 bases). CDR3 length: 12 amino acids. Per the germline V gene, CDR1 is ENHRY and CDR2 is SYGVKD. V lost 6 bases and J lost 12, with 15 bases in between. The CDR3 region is CAIRISQGSQFF. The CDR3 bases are TGTGCCATCAGGATCTCACAGGGTTCGCAGTTCTTC.

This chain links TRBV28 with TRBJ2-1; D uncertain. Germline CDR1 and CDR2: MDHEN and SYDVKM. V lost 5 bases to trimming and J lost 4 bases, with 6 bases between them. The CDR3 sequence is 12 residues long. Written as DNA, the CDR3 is TGTGCCAGCAGTCCGACGTACAATGAGCAGTTCTTC. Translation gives CASSPTYNEQFF.

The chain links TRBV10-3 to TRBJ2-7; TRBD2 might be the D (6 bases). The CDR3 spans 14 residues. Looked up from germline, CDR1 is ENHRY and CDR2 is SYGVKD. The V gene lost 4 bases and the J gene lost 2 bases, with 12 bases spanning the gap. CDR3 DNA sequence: TGTGCCATCAGTGGGGACTCAGGGCCCTACGAGCAGTACTTC. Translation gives CAISGDSGPYEQYF.

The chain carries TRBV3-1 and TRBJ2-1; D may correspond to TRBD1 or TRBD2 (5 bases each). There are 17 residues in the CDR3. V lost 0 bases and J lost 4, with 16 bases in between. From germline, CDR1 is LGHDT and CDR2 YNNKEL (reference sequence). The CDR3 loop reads CASSQDPWDGFYNEQFF. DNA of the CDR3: TGTGCCAGCAGCCAAGATCCCTGGGACGGTTTTTACAATGAGCAGTTCTTC.

This CDR3 is CASSLPYGTFSYEQYF. The DNA of the CDR3 is TGTGCCAGCAGCCTCCCCTATGGGACATTCTCCTACGAGCAGTACTTC. This chain uses TRBV6-1 with TRBJ2-7; possibly TRBD1 for D (6 bases). Trimming left V 6 bases short and J 0 bases short, with 18 bases between. The CDR3 has 16 residues. The V gene's germline CDR1 is MNHNS and CDR2 SASEGT.

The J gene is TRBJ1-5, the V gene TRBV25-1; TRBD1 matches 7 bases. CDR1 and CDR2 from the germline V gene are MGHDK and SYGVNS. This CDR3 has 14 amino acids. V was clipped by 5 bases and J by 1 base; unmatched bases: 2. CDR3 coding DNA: TGTGCCAGCAGTCAGGGGGACAGCAATCAGCCCCAGCATTTT. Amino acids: CASSQGDSNQPQHF.

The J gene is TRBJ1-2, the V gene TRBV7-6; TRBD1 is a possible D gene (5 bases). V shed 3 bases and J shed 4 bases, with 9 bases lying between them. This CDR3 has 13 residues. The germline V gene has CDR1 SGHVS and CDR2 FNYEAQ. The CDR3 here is CASSFRAGYGYTF. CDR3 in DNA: TGTGCCAGCAGCTTCAGGGCCGGCTATGGCTACACCTTC.

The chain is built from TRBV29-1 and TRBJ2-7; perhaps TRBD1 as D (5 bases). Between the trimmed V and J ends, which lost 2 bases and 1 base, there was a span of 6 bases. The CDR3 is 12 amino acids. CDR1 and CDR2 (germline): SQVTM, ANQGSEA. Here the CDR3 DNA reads TGCAGCGTTGAACAGGGTTCCTACGAGCAGTACTTC. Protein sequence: CSVEQGSYEQYF.

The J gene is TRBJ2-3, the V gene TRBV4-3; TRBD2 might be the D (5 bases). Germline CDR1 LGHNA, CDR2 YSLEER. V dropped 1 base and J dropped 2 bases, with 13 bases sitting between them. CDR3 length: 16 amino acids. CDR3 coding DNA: TGCGCCAGCAGCCAAGTGGGTTACGGGGACACAGATACGCAGTATTTT. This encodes CASSQVGYGDTDTQYF.

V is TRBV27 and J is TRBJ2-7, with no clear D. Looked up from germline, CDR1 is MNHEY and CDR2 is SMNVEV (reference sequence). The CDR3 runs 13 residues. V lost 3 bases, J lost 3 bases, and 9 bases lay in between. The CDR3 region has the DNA TGTGCCAGCAGTTTGGCACAGAACTACGAGCAGTACTTC. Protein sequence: CASSLAQNYEQYF.

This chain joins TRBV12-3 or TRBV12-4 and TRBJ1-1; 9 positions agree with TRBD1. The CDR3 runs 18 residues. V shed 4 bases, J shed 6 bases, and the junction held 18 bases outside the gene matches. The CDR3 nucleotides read TGTGCCAGCAGTTCCACCGGGACAGGGAGCCCCTCTAACTCTGAAGCTTTCTTT. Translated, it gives CASSSTGTGSPSNSEAFF.

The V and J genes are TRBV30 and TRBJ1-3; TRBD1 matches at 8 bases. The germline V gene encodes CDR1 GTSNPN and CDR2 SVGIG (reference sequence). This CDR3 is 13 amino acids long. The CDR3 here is CASEGQAGNTIYF. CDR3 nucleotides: TGTGCAAGCGAGGGACAGGCTGGAAACACCATATATTTT.